The present T cell receptor (beta chain) was sequenced within a study of cytomegalovirus exposure and HLA in healthy donors. Whole-study findings and limits: Productive rates of about 87% or about 30% were seen for most TCR beta V segments in an earlier analysis. It was 150 to 200 TCR beta chains that were listed as cytomegalovirus-associated. In vitro experiments confirmed that three CMV-associated chains were specific for CMV antigens.

Of note for this clone: Its target is not known.

A multiplex PCR was run with 60 Vbeta primers and 13 Jbeta primers. How the authors handled the data: The authors later counted some 76 million unique TCR beta chains, some 10 million of them shared. Some clones are missing from TCRdb's copy, which holds only in-frame ones; the method was immunoSEQ multiplex PCR. The V and J calls and clone size come from that table; D and trimming were worked out from the DNA. The sample yields about 190,000 clones, just under 75% seen once. The origin of this receptor is a woman in her twenties or thirties in good health and CMV-seropositive. Sequenced material: PBMCs.

CDR3 loop: CASREGDGYTF. The CDR3 DNA follows: TGTGCCAGCAGGGAAGGGGATGGCTACACCTTC. This sequence joins TRBV28 and TRBJ1-2, with D possibly being TRBD1 (5 bases). The CDR3 spans 11 residues. Trimming removed 6 bases from V and 6 bases from J, with 8 bases in between. Germline-derived CDR1 and CDR2 are MDHEN and SYDVKM.